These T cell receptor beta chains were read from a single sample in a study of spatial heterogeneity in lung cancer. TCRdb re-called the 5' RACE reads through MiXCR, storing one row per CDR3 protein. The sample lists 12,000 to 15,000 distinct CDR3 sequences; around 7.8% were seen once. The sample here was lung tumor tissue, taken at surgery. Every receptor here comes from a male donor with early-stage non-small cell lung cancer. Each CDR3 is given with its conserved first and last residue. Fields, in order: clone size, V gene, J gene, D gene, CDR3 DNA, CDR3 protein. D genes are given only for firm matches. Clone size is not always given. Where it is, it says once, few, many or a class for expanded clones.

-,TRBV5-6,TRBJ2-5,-,TGTGCCAGCAGCTCGATCCCTGGGACACCGAAGACCCAGTACTTC,CASSSIPGTPKTQYF
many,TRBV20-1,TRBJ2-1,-,TGCAGTGCTAGAGAGTGGGGACATGAGCAGTTCTTC,CSAREWGHEQFF
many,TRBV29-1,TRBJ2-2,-,TGCAGCACTATAGGGGGCACCGGGGAGCTGTTTTTT,CSTIGGTGELFF
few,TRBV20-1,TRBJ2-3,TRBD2,TGCAGTGCTAAAGAGGCGGGAGGGCCAGGAGATACGCAGTATTTT,CSAKEAGGPGDTQYF
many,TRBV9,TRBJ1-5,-,TGTGCCAGCAGCGTGGGGCCTAATCAGCCCCAGCATTTT,CASSVGPNQPQHF
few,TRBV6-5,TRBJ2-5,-,TGTGCCAGCAGTTACTCGTCGGCGGGTCAAAAGACCCAGTACTTC,CASSYSSAGQKTQYF
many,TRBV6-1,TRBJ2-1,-,TGTGCCAGCAGTGCCTTATCCGGGACGAGCAATGAGCAGTTCTTC,CASSALSGTSNEQFF
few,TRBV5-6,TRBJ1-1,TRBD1,TGTGCCAGCAGCCAGCTGAACAGGGGAAACACTGAAGCTTTCTTT,CASSQLNRGNTEAFF
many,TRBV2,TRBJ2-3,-,TGTGCCAGCAGTGGGGGAGGCGATACGCAGTATTTT,CASSGGGDTQYF
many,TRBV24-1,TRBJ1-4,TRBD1,TGTGCCACCAGTGACCCGGGACAGGGGAATGAAAAACTGTTTTTT,CATSDPGQGNEKLFF